Listed here are 28 T cell receptor beta chains from one sample, sequenced in a study of shared clonotypes between healthy human individuals. Profiled with immunoSEQ multiplex PCR; TCRdb holds only in-frame clones, not every one. The sample includes roughly 1.5 million clones, 95% to 99% seen only once; the top ten take roughly 0.45%. The material sequenced was naive CD4+ T cells sorted from blood. Subset defined: CD45RA+ positively selected. These receptors were taken from a man aged 30-40 years in good health.

This clone has a single count. The J gene is TRBJ2-1, the V gene TRBV5-5; TRBD2 matches 8 bases. Germline V gene sequence: CDR1 SGHKS, CDR2 YYEKEE (reference sequence). CDR3 length: 18 residues. V was clipped by 2 bases and J by 1 base; unmatched bases: 11. The CDR3 region has the DNA TGTGCCAGCAGCTTTTATCGGACTAGCCGCGGGTCCTACAATGAGCAGTTCTTC. It yields the protein CASSFYRTSRGSYNEQFF. Complete variable domain (other parts from reference TRBV5-5 and TRBJ2-1): DAGVTQSPTHLIKTRGQQVTLRCSPISGHKSVSWYQQVLGQGPQFIFQYYEKEERGRGNFPDRFSARQFPNYSSELNVNALLLGDSALYLCASSFYRTSRGSYNEQFFGPGTRLTVL.

J is TRBJ2-1 and V is TRBV19; D perhaps matches TRBD1 (5 bases). CDR1 and CDR2 (germline): LNHDA, SQIVND (reference sequence). The CDR3 runs to 11 residues. Trimming cost V 8 bases and J 9 bases, with 11 bases left between them. CDR3 nucleotides: TGTGCCAGTCTCTCAGGGTCTGAGCAGTTCTTC. The encoded protein is CASLSGSEQFF.

The V and J genes are TRBV5-8 and TRBJ2-7; D gene unclear. CDR1 is SGHTS, CDR2 YDEGEE, per germline. V lost 0 bases to trimming and J lost 3 bases, with 13 bases between them. CDR3 size: 15 residues. CDR3 protein: CASSLAFSLGYEQYF. In nucleotides, the CDR3 is TGTGCCAGCAGCTTGGCCTTCAGCCTAGGCTACGAGCAGTACTTC.

The chain has TRBV21-1 and TRBJ1-2. TRBV21-1 is a documented pseudogene. The CDR3 runs 16 residues. The CDR3 sequence is CASSKDPAAANYGYTF. CDR3 nucleotides: TGTGCCAGCAGCAAAGACCCGGCCGCAGCTAACTATGGCTACACCTTC.

This chain connects TRBV19 to TRBJ2-3; D is possibly TRBD2 (6 bases). Trimming removed 5 bases from V and 6 bases from J, with 24 bases in between. The CDR3 runs 17 residues. The germline gives CDR1 LNHDA, CDR2 SQIVND (reference sequence). The CDR3 DNA follows: TGTGCCAGTAGTGCCCTGACTTCCGGGAGATTTCGGGATACGCAGTATTTT. Translation: CASSALTSGRFRDTQYF.

V is TRBV5-1 and J is TRBJ2-3; tentatively, D is TRBD1 (5 bases). Germline values: CDR1 SGHRS, CDR2 YFSETQ. This CDR3 is built from 15 residues. V lost 4 bases, J lost 5 bases, and 17 bases lay in between. CDR3 DNA sequence: TGCGCCAGCAGCCCCCTGACAGATTCGGGAGATACGCAGTATTTT. Translation gives CASSPLTDSGDTQYF. The variable domain in full, completed from reference TRBV5-1 and TRBJ2-3, reads KAGVTQTPRYLIKTRGQQVTLSCSPISGHRSVSWYQQTPGQGLQFLFEYFSETQRNKGNFPGRFSGRQFSNSRSEMNVSTLELGDSALYLCASSPLTDSGDTQYFGPGTRLTVL.

The chain joins TRBV6-6 to TRBJ2-7, with 7 bases matching TRBD1. CDR1 and CDR2 (germline): MNHNY, SVGAGI (reference sequence). The CDR3 is 16 residues long. V lost 7 bases and J lost 0; bases outside the gene matches: 12. The DNA for the CDR3 is TGTGCCAGCACTCCCGCTACAGGGGTCAGCTCCTACGAGCAGTACTTC. Translating gives CASTPATGVSSYEQYF.

This clone was seen just once. The chain recombines TRBV27 with TRBJ2-7; 9 nucleotides agree with TRBD1. The CDR3 sequence is 15 residues long. V lost 2 bases, J lost 2 bases, and 4 bases stayed unmatched. Germline V gives CDR1 MNHEY, CDR2 SMNVEV (reference sequence). In nucleotides, the CDR3 is TGTGCCAGCAGTTTACTGGGACAGGGAGCCTACGAGCAGTACTTC. It is translated as CASSLLGQGAYEQYF.

The V and J genes are TRBV29-1 and TRBJ2-5, with TRBD2 matching over 9 bases. The CDR3 contains 14 residues. Germline V gives CDR1 SQVTM, CDR2 ANQGSEA. The CDR3 reads CSGFEGTSWETQYF. The CDR3 bases are TGCAGTGGATTCGAGGGGACTAGCTGGGAGACCCAGTACTTC.

This clone was counted once. V usage is TRBV5-1 and J usage is TRBJ2-7; D is unclear. V lost 2 bases, J lost 1 base, and 10 bases lay in between. Per germline, CDR1 SGHRS and CDR2 YFSETQ. The CDR3 totals 14 residues. The CDR3 DNA follows: TGCGCCAGCAGCTTCGTCATAGGGTCCTACGAGCAGTACTTC. Protein sequence: CASSFVIGSYEQYF.

The rearrangement joins TRBV28 to TRBJ1-1, with D perhaps TRBD1 (5 bases). Germline V CDR1 and CDR2: MDHEN, SYDVKM. Trimming removed 2 bases from V and 4 bases from J, with 20 bases in between. CDR3 length equals 17 residues. CDR3 sequence reads: CASSLSRGRLGITEAFF. DNA for the CDR3: TGTGCCAGCAGTTTAAGTCGGGGGAGACTGGGGATCACTGAAGCTTTCTTT.

The chain combines TRBV19 with TRBJ2-1; no clear D gene. This CDR3 contains 11 residues. Germline CDR1 reads LNHDA; CDR2 reads SQIVND (reference sequence). The V and J ends lost 4 bases and 12 bases respectively, with 10 bases between them. This CDR3 reads CASSTSIRQFF. Written as DNA, the CDR3 is TGTGCCAGTAGTACGTCAATAAGGCAGTTCTTC.

The V gene is TRBV11-3, the J gene TRBJ1-1; D perhaps matches TRBD1 (6 bases). There are 13 residues in the CDR3. The germline gives CDR1 SGHNT, CDR2 YENEEA. Between the trimmed V and J ends, which lost 5 bases and 8 bases, there was a span of 15 bases. CDR3 loop: CASSPQTTGEAFF. The CDR3 DNA is TGTGCCAGCAGCCCCCAAACTACAGGGGAAGCTTTCTTT. The variable domain in full, completed from reference TRBV11-3 and TRBJ1-1, reads EAGVVQSPRYKIIEKKQPVAFWCNPISGHNTLYWYLQNLGQGPELLIRYENEEAVDDSQLPKDRFSAERLKGVDSTLKIQPAELGDSAVYLCASSPQTTGEAFFGQGTRLTVV.

This clone has just one count. The chain is built from TRBV5-1 and TRBJ2-7; TRBD2 matches 12 bases. Germline lookup yields CDR1 SGHRS and CDR2 YFSETQ. The CDR3 spans 15 residues. With V trimmed by 4 bases and J by 4 bases, 6 bases remained unmatched. The CDR3: CASSNGLAGTYEQYF. The CDR3 DNA reads as TGCGCCAGCAGCAACGGACTAGCGGGAACTTACGAGCAGTACTTC.

This chain joins TRBV28 and TRBJ2-2; TRBD2 agrees at 9 bases. The germline V gene encodes CDR1 MDHEN and CDR2 SYDVKM. This CDR3 has 15 residues. Trimming cost V 7 bases and J 1 base; bases outside gene matches: 4. CDR3 sequence (DNA): TGTGCCAGCATAACAGCGGGAGGGAACACCGGGGAGCTGTTTTTT. Translating it yields CASITAGGNTGELFF.

V and J are TRBV5-5 and TRBJ2-7; 10 bases are a match to TRBD1. Germline values: CDR1 SGHKS, CDR2 YYEKEE (reference sequence). V was pared by 4 bases and J by 2 bases, with 3 bases of the junction left unmatched. This CDR3 has 14 residues. CDR3 in DNA: TGTGCCAGCAGCGAAGGACAGGGGGCCTACGAGCAGTACTTC. It encodes CASSEGQGAYEQYF.

The J gene is TRBJ2-5, the V gene TRBV5-1; 12 nucleotides agree with TRBD2. The germline gives CDR1 SGHRS, CDR2 YFSETQ. The V and J ends lost 4 bases and 5 bases, in that order; junction bases with no gene match: 9. The CDR3 has 16 residues. The CDR3 nucleotides are TGCGCCAGCAGCGGAACGACTAGCGGGAGCTGGGAGACCCAGTACTTC. It specifies CASSGTTSGSWETQYF.

This clone was observed a single time. The V gene is TRBV5-4, the J gene TRBJ2-5; D gene uncertain. The CDR3 extends over 14 amino acids. Germline CDR1 and CDR2: SGHNT and YYREEE (reference sequence). Trimming cost V 4 bases and J 4 bases, with 14 bases left between them. CDR3 protein: CASSLWGLSETQYF. The DNA of the CDR3 is TGTGCCAGCAGCCTCTGGGGTTTATCAGAGACCCAGTACTTC.

J is TRBJ1-1 and V is TRBV5-5; TRBD1 might be the D (5 bases). Trimming stripped 4 bases from V and 3 bases from J, with 13 bases between. The CDR3 loop spans 14 amino acids. Germline V CDR1 and CDR2: SGHKS, YYEKEE (reference sequence). The CDR3 loop is CASSPGLFYTEAFF. The CDR3 DNA is TGTGCCAGCAGCCCGGGACTGTTCTACACTGAAGCTTTCTTT.

The chain has TRBV29-1 and TRBJ2-1; D may be TRBD1 (5 bases). CDR3 length: 12 amino acids. CDR1 is SQVTM and CDR2 is ANQGSEA in the germline V gene. V dropped 8 bases and J dropped 6 bases, with 14 bases sitting between them. The CDR3 nucleotides are TGCAGCCCACGTGACAGTTTCAATGAGCAGTTCTTC. Amino acid sequence: CSPRDSFNEQFF.

V is TRBV4-3 and J is TRBJ2-2; D is perhaps TRBD2 (6 bases). V was clipped by 0 bases and J by 6 bases, with 14 bases between them. Germline V gives CDR1 LGHNA, CDR2 YSLEER. This CDR3 comprises 16 residues. The CDR3 sequence: CASSQETLAYAGELFF. CDR3 in DNA: TGCGCCAGCAGCCAAGAAACCCTAGCGTACGCCGGGGAGCTGTTTTTT.

This chain uses TRBV20-1 with TRBJ2-7; D may correspond to TRBD1 or TRBD2 (5 bases each). CDR3 length equals 11 residues. Per the germline V gene, CDR1 is DFQATT and CDR2 is SNEGSKA (reference sequence). The V gene lost 2 bases and the J gene lost 10 bases, with 12 bases spanning the gap. The CDR3, as DNA: TGCAGTGCTAGACCACTCGGGGCTCAGTACTTC. It encodes CSARPLGAQYF.

The chain employs TRBV4-1 and TRBJ2-1; possibly TRBD1 for D (5 bases). Germline CDR1 is MGHRA and CDR2 is YSYEKL. CDR3 length equals 17 residues. V lost 5 bases and J lost 7, with 24 bases in between. CDR3 region: CASSRWGAGQGGNEQFF. The CDR3 nucleotides are TGCGCCAGCAGCAGGTGGGGTGCTGGGCAGGGTGGGAATGAGCAGTTCTTC.

The chain has TRBV14 and TRBJ2-1; 8 nucleotides match TRBD1. The V segment lost 4 bases and the J segment 0 bases; nucleotides outside the gene matches: 11. This CDR3 comprises 18 residues. Looked up from germline, CDR1 is SGHDN and CDR2 is FVKESK. Here the CDR3 reads CASSRHTGGASSYNEQFF. In nucleotides, the CDR3 is TGTGCCAGCAGCCGACACACAGGGGGTGCCAGCTCCTACAATGAGCAGTTCTTC.

The V gene is TRBV6-5, the J gene TRBJ2-5, with D uncertain. CDR1 and CDR2 (germline): MNHEY, SVGAGI. CDR3 size: 16 residues. V shed 4 bases and J shed 4 bases, with 19 bases lying between them. The CDR3 sequence: CASSSAGTPRVETQYF. For the CDR3, the DNA is TGTGCCAGCAGTTCGGCAGGAACCCCTAGGGTAGAGACCCAGTACTTC.

The V and J genes are TRBV6-5 and TRBJ1-2; D is possibly TRBD1 (5 bases). This CDR3 spans 15 amino acids. Germline CDR1 reads MNHEY; CDR2 reads SVGAGI. V dropped 6 bases and J dropped 6 bases, with 20 bases sitting between them. CDR3 region: CASSSPRGARDGYTF. The CDR3 bases are TGTGCCAGCAGCTCCCCCCGAGGGGCGCGCGATGGCTACACCTTC.

The J gene is TRBJ1-2, the V gene TRBV7-9; D unresolved. V dropped 1 base and J dropped 8 bases, with 11 bases sitting between them. Germline V CDR1 and CDR2: SEHNR, FQNEAQ (reference sequence). The CDR3 is 13 residues long. The chain's CDR3 is CASSLGEAEGYTF. CDR3 sequence (DNA): TGTGCCAGCAGCTTAGGGGAGGCCGAGGGCTACACCTTC.

This clone was picked up one time. The chain links TRBV18 to TRBJ2-3; TRBD2 agrees at 10 bases. J lost 4 bases, V lost 3 bases, and 10 bases had no gene match. Per germline, CDR1 KGHSH and CDR2 LQKENI. This CDR3 contains 17 residues. This CDR3 is CASSPLSGRAGADTQYF. CDR3 coding DNA: TGTGCCAGCTCACCTCTAAGCGGGAGGGCCGGGGCAGATACGCAGTATTTT.